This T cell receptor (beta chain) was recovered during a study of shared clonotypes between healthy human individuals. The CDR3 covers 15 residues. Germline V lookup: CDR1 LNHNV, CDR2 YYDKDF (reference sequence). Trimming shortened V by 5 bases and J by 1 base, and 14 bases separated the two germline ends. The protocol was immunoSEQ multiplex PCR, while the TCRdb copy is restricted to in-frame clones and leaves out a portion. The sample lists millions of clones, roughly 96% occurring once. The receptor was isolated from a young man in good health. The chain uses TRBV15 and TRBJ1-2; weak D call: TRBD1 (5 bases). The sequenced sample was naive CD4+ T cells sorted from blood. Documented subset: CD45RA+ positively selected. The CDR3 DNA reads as TGTGCCACCAGCCAACCCCCAGGGAGTAACTATGGCTACACCTTC. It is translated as CATSQPPGSNYGYTF.